A single sample gave rise to the 14 T cell receptor beta chains below, sequenced in a study of blood T cell repertoires in COVID-19. The assay was immunoSEQ multiplex PCR, and TCRdb's table has in-frame clones only and misses some. The table records about 140,000 clones, about 80% of them present only once. Sequencing used PBMCs or T cells enriched from blood (not recorded which). Receptors originate from a woman between 18 and 30 years old who had been exposed to COVID-19.

This clone appeared once. The gene calls are TRBV19 and TRBJ2-2, with D perhaps matching TRBD2 (6 bases). The V end lost 6 bases, the J end lost 6 bases, and 29 bases lay between the germline ends. The germline V gene has CDR1 LNHDA and CDR2 SQIVND (reference sequence). The CDR3 runs 19 residues. CDR3 sequence (DNA): TGTGCCAGTAGCATTTCGGGGGTCGGATTATGGGGAAACGCCGGGGAGCTGTTTTTT. Translation: CASSISGVGLWGNAGELFF. The entire variable domain, with the rest obtained from reference TRBV19 and TRBJ2-2, is as follows: DGGITQSPKYLFRKEGQNVTLSCEQNLNHDAMYWYRQDPGQGLRLIYYSQIVNDFQKGDIAEGYSVSREKKESFPLTVTSAQKNPTAFYLCASSISGVGLWGNAGELFFGEGSRLTVL.

V is TRBV27 and J is TRBJ2-1; 8 positions match TRBD2. Germline assignment: CDR1 MNHEY and CDR2 SMNVEV (reference sequence). Losses at the gene ends were 4 bases for V and 5 bases for J; bases not matched to a gene: 4. The CDR3 extends over 14 amino acids. DNA of the CDR3: TGTGCCAGCAGTTCAAGCGGGAGACACAATGAGCAGTTCTTC. Translating gives CASSSSGRHNEQFF.

The rearrangement uses TRBV4-2 and TRBJ1-1, with a tentative D call TRBD1 (5 bases). V was clipped by 4 bases and J by 7 bases, with 16 bases between them. This CDR3 is 14 amino acids long. Germline V CDR1 and CDR2: LGHNA, YNFKEQ. Written as DNA, the CDR3 is TGTGCCAGCAGCCGATCTCAGGGTGACCTTGAAGCTTTCTTT. Amino acid sequence: CASSRSQGDLEAFF.

In its sample, this clone was seen once. The rearrangement joins TRBV5-6 to TRBJ2-5; no definite D call. The CDR3 totals 12 residues. V lost 4 bases and J 0 bases, leaving 4 bases between the germline ends. The germline CDR1 and CDR2 sequences are SGHDT and YYEEEE. In DNA form, the CDR3 reads TGTGCCAGCAGCCAGTACCAAGAGACCCAGTACTTC. It specifies CASSQYQETQYF.

This chain links TRBV30 with TRBJ2-3; D is possibly TRBD2 (5 bases). Germline loops: CDR1 GTSNPN, CDR2 SVGIG (reference sequence). The germline V and J ends were trimmed by 4 bases and 3 bases, with 11 bases remaining between them. CDR3 size: 13 residues. Written as DNA, the CDR3 is TGTGCCTGGAATCGGCTAGCTACAGATACGCAGTATTTT. It encodes CAWNRLATDTQYF.

This clone was detected once. V usage is TRBV30 and J usage is TRBJ1-2; 8 bases align to TRBD1. V dropped 0 bases and J dropped 8; count of bases not matched to a gene: 8. Germline values: CDR1 GTSNPN, CDR2 SVGIG (reference sequence). The CDR3 totals 14 residues. CDR3 sequence: CAWSVEGQEEGYTF. The CDR3 coding sequence is TGTGCCTGGAGTGTAGAGGGACAGGAAGAAGGCTACACCTTC. The full variable domain, its missing parts supplied by reference TRBV30 and TRBJ1-2, is SQTIHQWPATLVQPVGSPLSLECTVEGTSNPNLYWYRQAAGRGLQLLFYSVGIGQISSEVPQNLSASRPQDRQFILSSKKLLLSDSGFYLCAWSVEGQEEGYTFGSGTRLTVV.

This chain connects TRBV4-2 to TRBJ1-4; TRBD1 matches at 9 bases. Germline CDR1 and CDR2: LGHNA and YNFKEQ. V dropped 3 bases and J dropped 7; count of bases not matched to a gene: 6. The CDR3 has 15 amino acids. The CDR3 is CASSQVQGASEKLFF. CDR3 nucleotide sequence: TGTGCCAGCAGCCAGGTACAGGGGGCGAGTGAAAAACTGTTTTTT.

This rearrangement joins TRBV5-4 to TRBJ2-5, with D maybe TRBD2 (5 bases). The CDR3 runs to 14 residues. V was trimmed by 2 bases and J by 5 bases, leaving 13 bases between them. The germline V gene has CDR1 SGHNT and CDR2 YYREEE (reference sequence). The CDR3 DNA follows: TGTGCCAGCAGCTTTCGGGCGGGTGGGGAGACCCAGTACTTC. Residues: CASSFRAGGETQYF.

The chain combines TRBV25-1 with TRBJ2-1; D call uncertain. The CDR3 extends over 11 amino acids. Germline CDR1 reads MGHDK; CDR2 reads SYGVNS. V was trimmed by 4 bases and J by 5 bases, leaving 3 bases between them. This CDR3 is CASSVNNEQFF. The CDR3 nucleotides are TGTGCCAGCAGTGTAAACAATGAGCAGTTCTTC.

V gene TRBV19 combines with J gene TRBJ2-7, with a possible D match to TRBD2 (5 bases). CDR1 is LNHDA, CDR2 SQIVND, per germline (reference sequence). CDR3 length: 16 residues. The V end was cut by 0 bases, the J end by 5 bases, with 17 bases between. CDR3 sequence (DNA): TGTGCCAGTAGTATAGACCTGGAGGTGGGTTTACACGAGCAGTACTTC. As protein: CASSIDLEVGLHEQYF.

CDR3 region: CASTPTGYGYTF. CDR3 nucleotides: TGTGCCAGCACCCCCACAGGCTATGGCTACACCTTC. This chain uses TRBV28 with TRBJ1-2; tentative D call: TRBD1 (5 bases). This CDR3 is built from 12 residues. Germline assignment: CDR1 MDHEN and CDR2 SYDVKM. Trimming pared 7 bases from V and 4 bases from J, leaving 10 bases between.

The genes are TRBV25-1 and TRBJ1-5; D not certain. The CDR3 sequence is 14 residues long. CDR1 and CDR2 from the germline V gene are MGHDK and SYGVNS. Trimming took 7 bases from V and 2 from J, leaving 12 bases between them. CDR3 DNA sequence: TGTGCCAGCAATGGAGACGGAGGCAATCAGCCCCAGCATTTT. Translating gives CASNGDGGNQPQHF.

In its sample, this clone was seen a few times. The sample contains more than one DNA sequence encoding this CDR3. This sequence joins TRBV7-9 and TRBJ2-7; D call uncertain. Between the trimmed V and J ends, which lost 5 bases and 2 bases, there was a span of 4 bases. Germline assignment: CDR1 SEHNR and CDR2 FQNEAQ (reference sequence). The CDR3 covers 11 residues. CDR3 sequence reads: CASSPAYEQYF. The DNA for the CDR3 is TGTGCCAGCAGCCCCGCCTACGAGCAGTACTTC.

This clone was seen at least ten times. The V call is TRBV9, the J call TRBJ2-3; a possible D gene is TRBD1 (7 bases). The V gene lost 4 bases and the J gene lost 9 bases, with 18 bases spanning the gap. There are 14 residues in the CDR3. The V gene's germline CDR1 is SGDLS and CDR2 YYNGEE. DNA for the CDR3: TGTGCCAGCAGCATCCCCTACAGGGGAGGAACGCAGTATTTT. This codes for CASSIPYRGGTQYF.